This T cell receptor beta chain was identified during a study of T cell repertoires in cytomegalovirus infection (dated by TCRdb to about 2019). Background on the whole study: The peptide stimulations were aimed at well-studied HLA-B-restricted epitopes as well as recently identified HLA-C-restricted CMV epitopes, whose presentation resists viral immunomodulation. Donor HLA type was relevant to the analysis, as public TCR beta signatures indicated carriage of CMV infection together with the matching HLA type. Points the paper makes about the study in general: The ex vivo response was dominated by HLA-C-restricted CMV-specific TCR beta clonotypes, which also provided the single most frequent clonotype in two of eight donors. Carriers of CMV infection plus the relevant HLA type were discriminated by the cumulative frequency of public TCR beta family members in the study cohort and in an independent roughly 400-donor cohort.

Sequencer: Illumina HiSeq 1500. TCRdb reanalyzed the raw reads on its own, using fastp at Q25 for trimming and MiXCR for clone calling, and kept in-frame beta chains. Every distinct CDR3 protein forms one entry, paired with its most common genes and DNA. The table for this sample lists about 180,000 distinct CDR3 sequences; roughly a fifth of them were counted only once. The leading ten clones occupy roughly 25% of the sample. Concerning this clonotype: This receptor's antigen is unknown. No base-level quality is on record; no much larger clone is a single base apart.

Reading the label with the study, this specimen's treatment or condition is: in vitro stimulation with specific CMV peptide epitopes to enrich CMV-specific T cells. CDR1 and CDR2 were assigned from the germline V gene as MDHEN and SYDVKM. For this chain, trimming is 3 bases at the V end and 6 bases at the J end, and the number of junction bases without a gene match is 4. The CDR3 sequence holds 15 residues, the cysteine and phenylalanine included. Only CDR3 DNA remains: 45 bases, in frame from the first base. The TCR was taken from a human donor in good health (CMV status not recorded). Some clones in this sample may be carry-over from other donors' samples. This sequence uses TRBV28 and TRBJ2-2; TRBD1 matches 10 bases in the middle. Here the sequenced sample was CD8+ T cells from cultured PBMCs, taken from culture after CMV antigen stimulation. The bases read TGTGCCAGCAGTTTTTTGACAGGGGGCGCCGGGGAGCTGTTTTTT. Its protein product is CASSFLTGGAGELFF.